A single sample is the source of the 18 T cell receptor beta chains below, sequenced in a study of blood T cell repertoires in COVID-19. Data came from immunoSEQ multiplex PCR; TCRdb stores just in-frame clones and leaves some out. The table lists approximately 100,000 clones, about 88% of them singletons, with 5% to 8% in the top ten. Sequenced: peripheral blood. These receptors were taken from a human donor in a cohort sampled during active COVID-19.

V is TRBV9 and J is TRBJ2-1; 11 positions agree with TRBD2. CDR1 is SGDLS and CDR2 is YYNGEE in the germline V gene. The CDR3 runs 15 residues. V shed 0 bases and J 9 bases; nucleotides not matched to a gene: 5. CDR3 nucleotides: TGTGCCAGCAGCGTAGATCTAGCGGGAGGTAGTGAGCAGTTCTTC. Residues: CASSVDLAGGSEQFF.

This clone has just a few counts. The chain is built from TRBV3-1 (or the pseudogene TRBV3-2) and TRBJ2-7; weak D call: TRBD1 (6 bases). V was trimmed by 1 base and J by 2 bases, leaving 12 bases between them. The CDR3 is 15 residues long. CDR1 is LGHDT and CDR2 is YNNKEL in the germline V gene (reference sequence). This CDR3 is CASSQGGHLPYEQYF. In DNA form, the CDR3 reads TGTGCCAGCAGCCAAGGGGGACACCTCCCCTACGAGCAGTACTTC.

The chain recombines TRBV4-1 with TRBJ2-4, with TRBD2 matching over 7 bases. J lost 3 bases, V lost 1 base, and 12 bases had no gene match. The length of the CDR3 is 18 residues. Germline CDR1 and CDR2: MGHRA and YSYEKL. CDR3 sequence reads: CASSQGPPGRGSKNIQYF. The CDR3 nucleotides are TGCGCCAGCAGCCAAGGTCCCCCAGGTCGCGGGAGCAAAAACATTCAGTACTTC.

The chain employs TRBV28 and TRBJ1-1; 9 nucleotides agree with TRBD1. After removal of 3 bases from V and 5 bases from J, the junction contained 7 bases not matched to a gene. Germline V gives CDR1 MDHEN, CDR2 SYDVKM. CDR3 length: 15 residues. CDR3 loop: CASSLTGGYGTEAFF. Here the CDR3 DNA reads TGTGCCAGCAGTTTGACAGGGGGTTATGGTACTGAAGCTTTCTTT.

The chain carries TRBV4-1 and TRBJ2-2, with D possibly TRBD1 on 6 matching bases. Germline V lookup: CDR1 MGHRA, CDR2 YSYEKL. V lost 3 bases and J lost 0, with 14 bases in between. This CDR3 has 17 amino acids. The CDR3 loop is CASSQAPGTTNTGELFF. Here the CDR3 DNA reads TGCGCCAGCAGCCAGGCCCCCGGGACAACGAACACCGGGGAGCTGTTTTTT.

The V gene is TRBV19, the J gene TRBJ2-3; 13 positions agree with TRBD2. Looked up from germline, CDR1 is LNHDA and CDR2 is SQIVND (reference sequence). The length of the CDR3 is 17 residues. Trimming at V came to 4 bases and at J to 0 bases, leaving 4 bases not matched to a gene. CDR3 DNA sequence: TGTGCCAGTAGTAGAGGGACTAGCGGGGCTAGCACAGATACGCAGTATTTT. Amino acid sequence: CASSRGTSGASTDTQYF.

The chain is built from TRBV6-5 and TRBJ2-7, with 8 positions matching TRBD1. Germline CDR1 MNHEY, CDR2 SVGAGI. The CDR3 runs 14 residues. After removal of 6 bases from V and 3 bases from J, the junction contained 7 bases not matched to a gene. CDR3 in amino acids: CASRTTGQVYEQYF. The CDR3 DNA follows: TGTGCCAGCAGGACGACGGGACAGGTCTACGAGCAGTACTTC.

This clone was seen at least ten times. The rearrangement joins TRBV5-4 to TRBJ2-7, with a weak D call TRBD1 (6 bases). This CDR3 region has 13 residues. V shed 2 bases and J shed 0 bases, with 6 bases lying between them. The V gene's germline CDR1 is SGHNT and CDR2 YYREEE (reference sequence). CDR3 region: CASSFRGSYEQYF. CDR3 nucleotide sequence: TGTGCCAGCAGCTTCAGGGGCTCCTACGAGCAGTACTTC.

CDR3 in DNA: TGCGCCAGCAGTGGTCAGCGGGGTTCCTACGAGCAGTACTTC. Protein product: CASSGQRGSYEQYF. The J gene is TRBJ2-7, the V gene TRBV5-1; the match to TRBD2 covers 7 bases. Germline V gives CDR1 SGHRS, CDR2 YFSETQ. CDR3 length: 14 amino acids. V was clipped by 5 bases and J by 1 base; unmatched bases: 6.

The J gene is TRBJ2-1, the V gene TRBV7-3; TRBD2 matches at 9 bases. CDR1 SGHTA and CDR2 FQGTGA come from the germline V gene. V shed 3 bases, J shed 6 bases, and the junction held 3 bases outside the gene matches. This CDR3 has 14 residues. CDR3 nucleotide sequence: TGTGCCAGCAGCTTTGCGGGGGGGATCAATGAGCAGTTCTTC. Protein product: CASSFAGGINEQFF. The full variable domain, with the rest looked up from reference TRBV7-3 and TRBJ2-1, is GAGVSQTPSNKVTEKGKYVELRCDPISGHTALYWYRQSLGQGPEFLIYFQGTGAADDSGLPNDRFFAVRPEGSVSTLKIQRTERGDSAVYLCASSFAGGINEQFFGPGTRLTVL.

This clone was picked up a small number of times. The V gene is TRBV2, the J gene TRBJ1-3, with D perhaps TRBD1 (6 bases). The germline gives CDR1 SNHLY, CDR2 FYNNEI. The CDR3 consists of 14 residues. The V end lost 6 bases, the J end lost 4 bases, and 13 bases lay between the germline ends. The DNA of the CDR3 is TGTGCCAGCAGAGTACAGGGAGTGGGAAACACCATATATTTT. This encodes CASRVQGVGNTIYF.

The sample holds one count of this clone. Written as DNA, the CDR3 is TGTGCCAGCAGTCCATACACTGAAGCTTTCTTT. Translating gives CASSPYTEAFF. The V and J genes are TRBV6-5 and TRBJ1-1; D is unclear. Trimming pared 5 bases from V and 3 bases from J, leaving 4 bases between. The CDR3 spans 11 residues. Germline CDR1 and CDR2: MNHEY and SVGAGI.

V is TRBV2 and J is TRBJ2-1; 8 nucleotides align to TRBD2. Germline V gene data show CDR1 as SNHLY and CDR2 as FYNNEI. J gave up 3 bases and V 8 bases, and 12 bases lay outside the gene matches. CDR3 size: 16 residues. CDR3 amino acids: CASSQGAGVLYNEQFF. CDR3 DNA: TGTGCCAGCTCTCAAGGAGCGGGAGTGCTCTACAATGAGCAGTTCTTC.

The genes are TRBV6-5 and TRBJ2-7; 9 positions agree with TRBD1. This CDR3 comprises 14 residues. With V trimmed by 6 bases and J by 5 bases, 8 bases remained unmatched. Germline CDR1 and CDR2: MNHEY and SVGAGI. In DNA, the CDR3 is TGTGCCAGCAGGGGAGACAGGGGGTGGCACGAGCAGTACTTC. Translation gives CASRGDRGWHEQYF.

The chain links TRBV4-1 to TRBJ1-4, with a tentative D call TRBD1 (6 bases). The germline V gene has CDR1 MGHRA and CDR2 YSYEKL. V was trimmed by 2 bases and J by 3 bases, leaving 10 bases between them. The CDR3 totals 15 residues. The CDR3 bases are TGCGCCAGCAGCCAACCAGGGGTCCCTAATGAAAAACTGTTTTTT. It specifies CASSQPGVPNEKLFF.

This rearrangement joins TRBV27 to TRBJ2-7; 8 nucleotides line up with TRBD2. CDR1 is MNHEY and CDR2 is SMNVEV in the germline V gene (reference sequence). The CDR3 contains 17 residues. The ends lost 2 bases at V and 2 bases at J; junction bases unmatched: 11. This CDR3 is CASSLSAVDGGAYEQYF. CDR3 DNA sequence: TGTGCCAGCAGTTTAAGCGCTGTTGACGGGGGGGCCTACGAGCAGTACTTC.

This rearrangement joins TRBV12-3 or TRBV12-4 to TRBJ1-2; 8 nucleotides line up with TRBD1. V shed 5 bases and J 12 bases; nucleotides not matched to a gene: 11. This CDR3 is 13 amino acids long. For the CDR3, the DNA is TGTGCCAGCAGTATCACCGGGACAGGTCGAAACACCTTC. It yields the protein CASSITGTGRNTF.

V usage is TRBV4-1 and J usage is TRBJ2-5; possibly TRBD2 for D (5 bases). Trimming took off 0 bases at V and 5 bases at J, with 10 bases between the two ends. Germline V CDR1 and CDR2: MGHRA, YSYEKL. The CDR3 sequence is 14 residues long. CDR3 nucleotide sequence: TGCGCCAGCAGCCAAGAGTCTAGCCGGGAGACCCAGTACTTC. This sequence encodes CASSQESSRETQYF.